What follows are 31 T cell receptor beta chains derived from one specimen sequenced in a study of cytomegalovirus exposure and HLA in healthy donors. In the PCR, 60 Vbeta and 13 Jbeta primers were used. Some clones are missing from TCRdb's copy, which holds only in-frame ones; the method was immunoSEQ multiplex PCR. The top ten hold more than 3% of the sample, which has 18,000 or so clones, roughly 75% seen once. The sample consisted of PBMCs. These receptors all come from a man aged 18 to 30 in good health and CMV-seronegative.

The CDR3 nucleotides are TGCGCCAGCAGCCAAGGGTTCCAGGGCCACCAAGGCCAGCCCCAGCATTTT. Protein product: CASSQGFQGHQGQPQHF. V is TRBV4-1 and J is TRBJ1-5; tentatively, D is TRBD1 (5 bases). Germline V gives CDR1 MGHRA, CDR2 YSYEKL. The CDR3 covers 17 residues. The V end was cut by 1 base, the J end by 7 bases, with 20 bases between.

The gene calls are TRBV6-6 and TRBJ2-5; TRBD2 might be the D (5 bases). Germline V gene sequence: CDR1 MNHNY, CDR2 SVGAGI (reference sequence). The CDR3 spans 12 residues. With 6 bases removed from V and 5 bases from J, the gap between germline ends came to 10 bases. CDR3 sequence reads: CASSAPGETQYF. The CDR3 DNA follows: TGTGCCAGCAGCGCCCCGGGGGAGACCCAGTACTTC.

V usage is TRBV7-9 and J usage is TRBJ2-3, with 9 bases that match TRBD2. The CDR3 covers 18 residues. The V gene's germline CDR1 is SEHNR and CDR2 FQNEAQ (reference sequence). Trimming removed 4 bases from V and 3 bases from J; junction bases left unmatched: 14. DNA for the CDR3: TGTGCCAGCAGCTCGAGCCCCCTTTCGCGGGGGGGAACAGATACGCAGTATTTT. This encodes CASSSSPLSRGGTDTQYF.

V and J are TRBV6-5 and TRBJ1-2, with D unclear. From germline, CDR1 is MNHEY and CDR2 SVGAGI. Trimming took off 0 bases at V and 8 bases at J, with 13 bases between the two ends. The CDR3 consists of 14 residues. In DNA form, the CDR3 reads TGTGCCAGCAGTTACTCCGGACGCTGGGAGGGCTACACCTTC. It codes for CASSYSGRWEGYTF.

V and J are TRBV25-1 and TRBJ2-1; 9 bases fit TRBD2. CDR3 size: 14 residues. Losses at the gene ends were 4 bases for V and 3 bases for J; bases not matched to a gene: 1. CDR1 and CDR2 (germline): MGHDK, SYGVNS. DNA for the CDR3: TGTGCCAGCAGTGCTAGCGGGGTCTACAATGAGCAGTTCTTC. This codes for CASSASGVYNEQFF.

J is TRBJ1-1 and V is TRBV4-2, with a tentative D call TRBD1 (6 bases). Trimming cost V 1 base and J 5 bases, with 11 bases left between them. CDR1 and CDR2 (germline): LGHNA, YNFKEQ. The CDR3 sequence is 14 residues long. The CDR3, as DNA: TGTGCCAGCAGCCAAGCAGGGGAGTGGACTGAAGCTTTCTTT. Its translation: CASSQAGEWTEAFF.

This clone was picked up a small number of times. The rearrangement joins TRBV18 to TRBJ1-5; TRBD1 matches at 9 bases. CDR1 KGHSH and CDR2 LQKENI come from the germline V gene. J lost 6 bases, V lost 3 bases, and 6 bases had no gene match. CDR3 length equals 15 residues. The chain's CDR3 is CASSPGTGQAQPQHF. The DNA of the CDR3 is TGTGCCAGCTCACCCGGGACAGGGCAGGCTCAGCCCCAGCATTTT.

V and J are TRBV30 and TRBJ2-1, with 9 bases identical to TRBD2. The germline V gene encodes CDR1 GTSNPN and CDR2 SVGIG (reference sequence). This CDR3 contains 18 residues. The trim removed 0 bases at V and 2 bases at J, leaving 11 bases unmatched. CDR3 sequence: CAWSVGSGGLSPYNEQFF. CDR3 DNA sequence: TGTGCCTGGAGTGTAGGTAGCGGGGGCCTATCCCCCTACAATGAGCAGTTCTTC.

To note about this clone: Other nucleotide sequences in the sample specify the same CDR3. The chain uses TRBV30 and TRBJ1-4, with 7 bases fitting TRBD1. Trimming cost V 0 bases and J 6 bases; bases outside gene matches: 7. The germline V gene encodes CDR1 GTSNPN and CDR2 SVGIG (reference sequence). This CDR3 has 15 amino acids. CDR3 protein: CAWSVRGRVDEKLFF. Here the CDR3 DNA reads TGTGCCTGGAGTGTAAGGGGGCGAGTAGATGAAAAACTGTTTTTT.

CDR3 protein: CASSLVGTGHTGEQYF. CDR3 nucleotides: TGCGCCAGCAGCTTGGTAGGGACAGGGCACACGGGCGAGCAGTACTTC. The chain is built from TRBV5-1 and TRBJ2-7, with 9 bases identical to TRBD1. Germline V gene lookup returns CDR1 SGHRS and CDR2 YFSETQ. V gave up 0 bases and J gave up 6 bases; unmatched junction bases: 10. CDR3 length equals 16 residues.

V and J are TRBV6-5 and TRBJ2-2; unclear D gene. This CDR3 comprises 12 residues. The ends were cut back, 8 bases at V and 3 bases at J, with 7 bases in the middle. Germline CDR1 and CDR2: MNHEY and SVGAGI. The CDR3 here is CASLADTGELFF. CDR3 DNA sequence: TGTGCCAGCCTGGCCGACACCGGGGAGCTGTTTTTT.

The CDR3 spells CASSMGLLQETQYF. The CDR3 region has the DNA TGCGCCAGCAGCATGGGACTGCTCCAAGAGACCCAGTACTTC. The chain uses TRBV5-1 and TRBJ2-5, with D perhaps matching TRBD2 (6 bases). Trimming took off 4 bases at V and 1 base at J, with 11 bases between the two ends. The CDR3 is 14 residues long. CDR1 and CDR2 (germline): SGHRS, YFSETQ.

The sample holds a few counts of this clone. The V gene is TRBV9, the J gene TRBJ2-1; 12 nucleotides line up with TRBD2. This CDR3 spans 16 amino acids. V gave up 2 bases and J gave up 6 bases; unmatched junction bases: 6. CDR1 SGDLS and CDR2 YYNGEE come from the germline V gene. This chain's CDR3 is CASSVSSGRAGNEQFF. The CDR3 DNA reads TGTGCCAGCAGCGTCTCTAGCGGGAGGGCCGGCAATGAGCAGTTCTTC.

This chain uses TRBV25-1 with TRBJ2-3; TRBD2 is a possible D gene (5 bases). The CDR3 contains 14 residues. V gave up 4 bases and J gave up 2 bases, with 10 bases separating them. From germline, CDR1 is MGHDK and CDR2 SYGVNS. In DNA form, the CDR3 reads TGTGCCAGCAGTGTTCAGGACTTCACAGATACGCAGTATTTT. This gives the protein CASSVQDFTDTQYF.

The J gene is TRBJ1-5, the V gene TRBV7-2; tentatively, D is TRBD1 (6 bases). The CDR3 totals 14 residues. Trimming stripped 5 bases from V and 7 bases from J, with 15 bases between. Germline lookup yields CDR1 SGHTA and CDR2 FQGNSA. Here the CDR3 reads CASSEQGGWQPQHF. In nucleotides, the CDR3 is TGTGCCAGCAGCGAACAGGGTGGCTGGCAGCCCCAGCATTTT. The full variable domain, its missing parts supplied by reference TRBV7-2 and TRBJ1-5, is GAGVSQSPSNKVTEKGKDVELRCDPISGHTALYWYRQSLGQGLEFLIYFQGNSAPDKSGLPSDRFSAERTGGSVSTLTIQRTQQEDSAVYLCASSEQGGWQPQHFGDGTRLSIL.

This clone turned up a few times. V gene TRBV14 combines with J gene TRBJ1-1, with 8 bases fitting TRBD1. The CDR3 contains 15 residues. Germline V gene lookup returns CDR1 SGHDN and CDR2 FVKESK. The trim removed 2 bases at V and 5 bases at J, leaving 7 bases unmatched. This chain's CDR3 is CASSQWGTGGTEAFF. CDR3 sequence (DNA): TGTGCCAGCAGCCAATGGGGGACAGGAGGAACTGAAGCTTTCTTT.

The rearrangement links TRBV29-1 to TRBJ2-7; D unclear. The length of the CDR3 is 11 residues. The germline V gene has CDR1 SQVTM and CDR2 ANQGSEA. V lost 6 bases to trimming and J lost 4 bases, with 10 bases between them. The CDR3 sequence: CSVLTLYEQYF. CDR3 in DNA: TGCAGCGTGTTGACTCTTTACGAGCAGTACTTC.

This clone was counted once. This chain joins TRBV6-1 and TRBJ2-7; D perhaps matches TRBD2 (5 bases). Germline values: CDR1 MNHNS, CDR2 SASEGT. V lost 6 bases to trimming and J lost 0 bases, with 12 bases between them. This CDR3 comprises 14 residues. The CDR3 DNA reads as TGTGCCAGCAGCAATAGCGATGACTCCTACGAGCAGTACTTC. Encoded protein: CASSNSDDSYEQYF.

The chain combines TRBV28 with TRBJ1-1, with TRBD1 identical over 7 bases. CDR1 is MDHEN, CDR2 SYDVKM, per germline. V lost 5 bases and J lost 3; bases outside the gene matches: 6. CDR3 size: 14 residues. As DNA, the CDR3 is TGTGCCAGCAGTCCGGACAGGTTTCACACTGAAGCTTTCTTT. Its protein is CASSPDRFHTEAFF.

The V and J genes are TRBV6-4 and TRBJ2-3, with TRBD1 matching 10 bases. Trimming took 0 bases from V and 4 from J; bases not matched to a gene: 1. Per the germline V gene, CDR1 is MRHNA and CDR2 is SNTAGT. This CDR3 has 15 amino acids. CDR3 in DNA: TGTGCCAGCAGTGACTCGACAGGGGGCCCAGATACGCAGTATTTT. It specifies CASSDSTGGPDTQYF.

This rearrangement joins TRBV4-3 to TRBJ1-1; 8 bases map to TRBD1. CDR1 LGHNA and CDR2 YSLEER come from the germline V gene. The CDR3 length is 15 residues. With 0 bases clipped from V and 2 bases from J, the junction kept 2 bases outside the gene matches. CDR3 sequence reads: CASSQDGQGNTEAFF. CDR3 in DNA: TGCGCCAGCAGCCAAGATGGACAGGGTAACACTGAAGCTTTCTTT.

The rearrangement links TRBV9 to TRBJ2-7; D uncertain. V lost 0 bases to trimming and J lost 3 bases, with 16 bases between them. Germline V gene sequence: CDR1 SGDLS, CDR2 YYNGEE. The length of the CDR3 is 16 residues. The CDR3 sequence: CASSVGAVRSYYEQYF. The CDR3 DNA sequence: TGTGCCAGCAGCGTAGGCGCGGTAAGAAGTTACTACGAGCAGTACTTC.

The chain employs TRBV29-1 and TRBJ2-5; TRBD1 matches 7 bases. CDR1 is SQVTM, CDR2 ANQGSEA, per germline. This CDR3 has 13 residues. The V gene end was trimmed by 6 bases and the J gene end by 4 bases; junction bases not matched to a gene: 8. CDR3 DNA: TGCAGCGTCCGATTAACAGGGGTAGAGACCCAGTACTTC. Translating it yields CSVRLTGVETQYF.

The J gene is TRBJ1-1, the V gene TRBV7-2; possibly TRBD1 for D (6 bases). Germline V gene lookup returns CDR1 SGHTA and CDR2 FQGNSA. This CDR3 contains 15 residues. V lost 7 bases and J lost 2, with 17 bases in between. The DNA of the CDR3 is TGTGCCAGCACCGTAAGGCCCAGGGGAAACACTGAAGCTTTCTTT. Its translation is CASTVRPRGNTEAFF.

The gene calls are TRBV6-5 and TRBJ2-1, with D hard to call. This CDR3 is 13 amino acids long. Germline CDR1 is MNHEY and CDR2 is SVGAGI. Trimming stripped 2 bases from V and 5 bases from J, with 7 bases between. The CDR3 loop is CASSYAQNNEQFF. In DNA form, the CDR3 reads TGTGCCAGCAGTTACGCACAGAACAATGAGCAGTTCTTC.

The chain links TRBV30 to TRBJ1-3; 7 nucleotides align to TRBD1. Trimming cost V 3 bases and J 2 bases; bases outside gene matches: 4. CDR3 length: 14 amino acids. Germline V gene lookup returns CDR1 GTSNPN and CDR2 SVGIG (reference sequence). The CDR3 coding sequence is TGTGCCTGGAGCCAGGACAGGACTGGAAACACCATATATTTT. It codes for CAWSQDRTGNTIYF.

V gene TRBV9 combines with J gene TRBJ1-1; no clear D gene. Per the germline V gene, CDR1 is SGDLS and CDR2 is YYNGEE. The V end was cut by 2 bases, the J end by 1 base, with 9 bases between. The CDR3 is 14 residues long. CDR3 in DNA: TGTGCCAGCAGCGTCCGGGTCGCGAACACTGAAGCTTTCTTT. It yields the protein CASSVRVANTEAFF.

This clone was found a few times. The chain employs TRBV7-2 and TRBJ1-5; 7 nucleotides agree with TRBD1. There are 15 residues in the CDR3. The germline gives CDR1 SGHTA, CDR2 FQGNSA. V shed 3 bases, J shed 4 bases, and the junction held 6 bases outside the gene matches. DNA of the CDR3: TGTGCCAGCAGCTTTCTGACAGGGAGAAATCAGCCCCAGCATTTT. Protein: CASSFLTGRNQPQHF.

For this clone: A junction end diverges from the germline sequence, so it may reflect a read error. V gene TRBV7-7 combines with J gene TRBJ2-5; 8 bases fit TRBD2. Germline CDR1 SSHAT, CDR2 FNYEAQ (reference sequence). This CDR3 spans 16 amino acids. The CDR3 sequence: CASSLQTSGRGETQYF. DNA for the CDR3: TGTGCTAGCAGCTTGCAAACTAGCGGACGCGGAGAGACCCAGTACTTC.

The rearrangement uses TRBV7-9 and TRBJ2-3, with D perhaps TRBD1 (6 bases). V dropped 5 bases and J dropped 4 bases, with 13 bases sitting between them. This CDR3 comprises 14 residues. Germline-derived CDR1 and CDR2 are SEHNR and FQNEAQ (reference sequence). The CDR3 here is CASSKQGFADTQYF. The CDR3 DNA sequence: TGTGCCAGCAGCAAACAGGGTTTTGCAGATACGCAGTATTTT.

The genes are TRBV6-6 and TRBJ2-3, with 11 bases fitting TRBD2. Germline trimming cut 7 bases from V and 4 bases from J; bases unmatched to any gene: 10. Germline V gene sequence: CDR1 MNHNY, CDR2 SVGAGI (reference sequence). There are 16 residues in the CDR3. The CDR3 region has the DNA TGTGCCAGCACCGAACGGGGACTAGCGGTTCCAGATACGCAGTATTTT. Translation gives CASTERGLAVPDTQYF.